The 23 T cell receptor beta chains below come from one sample, sequenced in a study of chemoradiotherapy in HPV16-positive cancers. Some clones are missing from TCRdb's copy, which holds only in-frame ones; the method was immunoSEQ multiplex PCR. The sample holds almost 6,000 clones, 65% to 80% seen once. The sample was collected from a patient who underwent chemoradiotherapy. The receptor source for this set is a human donor with HPV-associated anogenital cancer.

The rearrangement links TRBV19 to TRBJ2-5, with TRBD2 matching over 8 bases. CDR3 length: 16 amino acids. The germline V gene has CDR1 LNHDA and CDR2 SQIVND (reference sequence). V was clipped by 0 bases and J by 4 bases; unmatched bases: 7. The CDR3 DNA sequence: TGTGCCAGTAGTATAGACGCTAGCGGGCTGGGAGAGACCCAGTACTTC. This translates into CASSIDASGLGETQYF.

Only one count was recorded for this clone. In nucleotides, the CDR3 is TGTGCCAGCAGCTCTCGGGGGGGCAGGACAGATACGCAGTATTTT. It is translated as CASSSRGGRTDTQYF. The gene calls are TRBV7-6 and TRBJ2-3; 8 nucleotides align to TRBD2. CDR3 size: 15 residues. The V gene's germline CDR1 is SGHVS and CDR2 FNYEAQ. Trimming removed 4 bases from V and 3 bases from J; junction bases left unmatched: 6.

The genes are TRBV6-5 and TRBJ2-5, with unresolved D. This CDR3 has 12 residues. V was pared by 4 bases and J by 2 bases, with 5 bases between. The germline V gene encodes CDR1 MNHEY and CDR2 SVGAGI. CDR3 sequence reads: CASSLGQETQYF. The CDR3 region has the DNA TGTGCCAGCAGTTTAGGGCAAGAGACCCAGTACTTC.

This clone was counted between two and nine times. The chain links TRBV7-9 to TRBJ2-1; D not resolved. The CDR3 length is 11 residues. Germline CDR1 is SEHNR and CDR2 is FQNEAQ (reference sequence). V was clipped by 1 base and J by 9 bases, with 4 bases between them. For the CDR3, the DNA is TGTGCCAGCAGCTTAGGTGGTGAGCAGTTCTTC. Translated, it gives CASSLGGEQFF.

This clone has only one observation. The V and J genes are TRBV19 and TRBJ1-1, with TRBD1 identical over 7 bases. The CDR3 spans 13 residues. V lost 5 bases and J lost 12; bases outside the gene matches: 12. Germline-derived CDR1 and CDR2 are LNHDA and SQIVND (reference sequence). The CDR3, as DNA: TGTGCCAGTAGTCGTGACAGGGCGGCGAATACTTTCTTT. It encodes CASSRDRAANTFF.

V usage is TRBV29-1 and J usage is TRBJ2-3; 10 positions agree with TRBD1. V gave up 5 bases and J gave up 4 bases; unmatched junction bases: 3. The CDR3 runs to 13 residues. From germline, CDR1 is SQVTM and CDR2 ANQGSEA. The CDR3 coding sequence is TGCAGCGTTTACGGGACAGGGGCAGATACGCAGTATTTT. This gives the protein CSVYGTGADTQYF.

The CDR3 DNA follows: TGCGCCAGCAGCCATAGGACGCGCATGAACACTGAAGCTTTCTTT. Protein product: CASSHRTRMNTEAFF. The V and J genes are TRBV4-3 and TRBJ1-1; D is uncertain. The CDR3 spans 15 residues. CDR1 is LGHNA, CDR2 YSLEER, per germline. With 3 bases removed from V and 0 bases from J, the gap between germline ends came to 11 bases.

The chain links TRBV11-2 to TRBJ2-4; D is perhaps TRBD2 (6 bases). The germline V gene encodes CDR1 SGHAT and CDR2 FQNNGV. The CDR3 loop spans 13 amino acids. V dropped 3 bases and J dropped 6 bases, with 9 bases sitting between them. The CDR3 DNA sequence: TGTGCCAGCAGCTTCGGGGGAGGAAACATTCAGTACTTC. It encodes CASSFGGGNIQYF.

This clone was observed a few times. CDR3: CASSLANTIYF. For the CDR3, the DNA is TGTGCCAGCAGCTTAGCGAACACCATATATTTT. The rearrangement uses TRBV7-2 and TRBJ1-3; D unresolved. The CDR3 is made up of 11 amino acids. Between the trimmed V and J ends, which lost 0 bases and 7 bases, there was a span of 1 base. Germline values: CDR1 SGHTA, CDR2 FQGNSA. Based on the CDR3 plus reference TRBV7-2 and TRBJ1-3, the full variable domain is GAGVSQSPSNKVTEKGKDVELRCDPISGHTALYWYRQSLGQGLEFLIYFQGNSAPDKSGLPSDRFSAERTGGSVSTLTIQRTQQEDSAVYLCASSLANTIYFGEGSWLTVV.

The chain employs TRBV5-1 and TRBJ1-3, with no clear D. The germline V gene has CDR1 SGHRS and CDR2 YFSETQ. The ends were cut back, 3 bases at V and 8 bases at J, with 15 bases in the middle. CDR3 length: 14 amino acids. The CDR3 sequence: CASSSGFTRDTIYF. CDR3 bases: TGCGCCAGCAGCTCTGGATTTACCCGGGACACCATATATTTT. The entire variable domain, with the rest obtained from reference TRBV5-1 and TRBJ1-3, is as follows: KAGVTQTPRYLIKTRGQQVTLSCSPISGHRSVSWYQQTPGQGLQFLFEYFSETQRNKGNFPGRFSGRQFSNSRSEMNVSTLELGDSALYLCASSSGFTRDTIYFGEGSWLTVV.

The V call is TRBV27, the J call TRBJ2-7; D unresolved. From germline, CDR1 is MNHEY and CDR2 SMNVEV (reference sequence). The CDR3 is 13 residues long. The germline V and J ends were trimmed by 1 base and 6 bases, with 10 bases remaining between them. CDR3 residues: CASSLWSQAEQYF. The CDR3 DNA reads TGTGCCAGCAGTTTATGGTCGCAGGCCGAGCAGTACTTC.

The chain carries TRBV18 and TRBJ2-7; either TRBD1 or TRBD2 may supply D (5 bases each). The CDR3 is 15 residues long. Per germline, CDR1 KGHSH and CDR2 LQKENI. V lost 2 bases to trimming and J lost 0 bases, with 11 bases between them. DNA of the CDR3: TGTGCCAGCTCACCAACGGGAAGGGGCTCCTACGAGCAGTACTTC. Its translation is CASSPTGRGSYEQYF.

The sample holds a few counts of this clone. This sequence joins TRBV6-6 and TRBJ2-3; D uncertain. Trimming shortened V by 6 bases and J by 9 bases, and 16 bases separated the two germline ends. This CDR3 comprises 13 residues. The germline gives CDR1 MNHNY, CDR2 SVGAGI (reference sequence). The chain's CDR3 is CASSSTPDGTQYF. CDR3 nucleotide sequence: TGTGCCAGCAGCTCGACACCCGACGGGACGCAGTATTTT.

J is TRBJ1-2 and V is TRBV29-1; D not resolved. Germline V gives CDR1 SQVTM, CDR2 ANQGSEA. V was pared by 3 bases and J by 3 bases, with 5 bases between. The CDR3 length is 11 residues. CDR3 nucleotides: TGCAGCGTTGACAGTCACTATGGCTACACCTTC. Translating it yields CSVDSHYGYTF. The full variable domain, completed using reference TRBV29-1 and TRBJ1-2, is SAVISQKPSRDICQRGTSLTIQCQVDSQVTMMFWYRQQPGQSLTLIATANQGSEATYESGFVIDKFPISRPNLTFSTLTVSNMSPEDSSIYLCSVDSHYGYTFGSGTRLTVV.

This clone was recorded a few times. The junction differs from germline at one of its ends, possibly a read error. The CDR3 protein is CASSELVQGRF. DNA of the CDR3: TGTGCCAGCAGTGAATTAGTCCAGGGGCGCTTC. J is TRBJ1-2 and V is TRBV6-1; possibly TRBD1 for D (6 bases). The germline CDR1 and CDR2 sequences are MNHNS and SASEGT. This CDR3 spans 11 amino acids.

The chain couples TRBV19 to TRBJ1-3; D gene uncertain. Germline loops: CDR1 LNHDA, CDR2 SQIVND (reference sequence). The CDR3 covers 13 residues. V lost 8 bases and J 0 bases, leaving 8 bases between the germline ends. DNA for the CDR3: TGTGCCAGTCATCGGGGCTCTGGAAACACCATATATTTT. Translated: CASHRGSGNTIYF.

V gene TRBV19 combines with J gene TRBJ2-3; D unresolved. CDR3 length: 16 amino acids. Trimming pared 5 bases from V and 1 base from J, leaving 16 bases between. Germline CDR1 LNHDA, CDR2 SQIVND (reference sequence). CDR3 protein: CASSLSVFFGTDTQYF. The CDR3 DNA follows: TGTGCCAGTAGTCTGTCGGTGTTCTTTGGCACAGATACGCAGTATTTT.

The chain uses TRBV28 and TRBJ1-4; the D is unclear. The CDR3 sequence is 15 residues long. V was pared by 3 bases and J by 0 bases, with 8 bases between. Germline assignment: CDR1 MDHEN and CDR2 SYDVKM. The CDR3 loop is CASSFGFATNEKLFF. DNA of the CDR3: TGTGCCAGCAGTTTCGGATTCGCAACTAATGAAAAACTGTTTTTT.

This clone was recorded a few times. J is TRBJ1-2 and V is TRBV5-1; D is unclear. There are 15 residues in the CDR3. The V and J ends lost 3 bases and 1 base respectively, with 13 bases between them. Germline CDR1 and CDR2: SGHRS and YFSETQ. In DNA, the CDR3 is TGCGCCAGCAGCTCGGTAGGCAGAAGTAACTATGGCTACACCTTC. This codes for CASSSVGRSNYGYTF.

The chain carries TRBV28 and TRBJ1-2; 7 bases map to TRBD1. V was clipped by 6 bases and J by 8 bases; unmatched bases: 9. CDR1 is MDHEN and CDR2 is SYDVKM in the germline V gene. The CDR3 contains 13 residues. Here the CDR3 DNA reads TGTGCCAGCAGAAACGACAGGGTGAGGGGCTACACCTTC. It yields the protein CASRNDRVRGYTF.

This sequence joins TRBV7-2 and TRBJ2-4; maybe TRBD2 (6 bases). From germline, CDR1 is SGHTA and CDR2 FQGNSA. Trimming cost V 5 bases and J 9 bases, with 11 bases left between them. This CDR3 contains 12 residues. CDR3 DNA: TGTGCCAGCAGCCTGCTCGGGGGCATTCAGTACTTC. It encodes CASSLLGGIQYF.

The chain uses TRBV5-1 and TRBJ2-1; 7 nucleotides agree with TRBD2. Losses at the gene ends were 3 bases for V and 0 bases for J; bases not matched to a gene: 6. The CDR3 has 16 amino acids. Germline-derived CDR1 and CDR2 are SGHRS and YFSETQ. The CDR3 is CASSSLKRDSYNEQFF. As DNA, the CDR3 is TGCGCCAGCAGCTCCCTGAAGCGGGACTCCTACAATGAGCAGTTCTTC.

The rearrangement uses TRBV29-1 and TRBJ1-4, with a possible D match to TRBD1 (5 bases). The CDR3 sequence is 12 residues long. Trimming pared 7 bases from V and 8 bases from J, leaving 14 bases between. Germline V lookup: CDR1 SQVTM, CDR2 ANQGSEA. The CDR3 DNA sequence: TGCAGCGGGGGACGGCAGAGCGAAAAACTGTTTTTT. This codes for CSGGRQSEKLFF.